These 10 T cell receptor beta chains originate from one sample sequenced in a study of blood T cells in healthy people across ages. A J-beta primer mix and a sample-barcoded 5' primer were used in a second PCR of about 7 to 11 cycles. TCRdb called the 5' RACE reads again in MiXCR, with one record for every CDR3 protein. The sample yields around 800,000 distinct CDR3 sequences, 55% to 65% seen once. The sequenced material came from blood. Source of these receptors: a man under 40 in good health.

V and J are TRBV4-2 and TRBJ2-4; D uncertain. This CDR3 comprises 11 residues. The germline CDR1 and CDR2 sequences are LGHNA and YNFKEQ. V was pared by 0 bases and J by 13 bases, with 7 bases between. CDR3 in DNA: TGTGCCAGCAGCCAAGATGTAGAGCAGTACTTC. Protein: CASSQDVEQYF.

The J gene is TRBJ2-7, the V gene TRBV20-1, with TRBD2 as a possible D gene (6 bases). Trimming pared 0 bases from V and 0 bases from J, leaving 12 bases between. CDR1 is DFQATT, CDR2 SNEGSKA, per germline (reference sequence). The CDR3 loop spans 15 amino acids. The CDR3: CSARDPGASSYEQYF. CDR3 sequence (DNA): TGCAGTGCTAGAGATCCGGGAGCCAGCTCCTACGAGCAGTACTTC.

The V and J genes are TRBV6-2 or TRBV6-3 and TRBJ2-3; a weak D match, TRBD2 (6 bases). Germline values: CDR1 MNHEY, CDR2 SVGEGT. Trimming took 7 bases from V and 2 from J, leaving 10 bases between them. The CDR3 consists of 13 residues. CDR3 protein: CASTDYSTDTQYF. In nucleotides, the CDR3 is TGTGCCAGCACGGACTACTCCACAGATACGCAGTATTTT.

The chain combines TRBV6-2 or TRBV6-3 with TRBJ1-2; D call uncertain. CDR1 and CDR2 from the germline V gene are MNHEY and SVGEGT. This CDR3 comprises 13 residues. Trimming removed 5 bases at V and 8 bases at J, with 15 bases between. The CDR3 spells CASSTGLSGGYTF. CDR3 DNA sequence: TGTGCCAGCAGTACCGGACTTTCAGGCGGCTACACCTTC.

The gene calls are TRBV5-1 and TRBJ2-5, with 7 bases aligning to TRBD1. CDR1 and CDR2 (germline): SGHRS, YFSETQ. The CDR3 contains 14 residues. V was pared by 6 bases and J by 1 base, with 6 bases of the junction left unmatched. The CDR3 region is CASTRGQFQETQYF. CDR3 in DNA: TGCGCCAGCACCAGGGGACAGTTCCAAGAGACCCAGTACTTC. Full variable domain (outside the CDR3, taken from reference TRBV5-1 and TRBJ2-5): KAGVTQTPRYLIKTRGQQVTLSCSPISGHRSVSWYQQTPGQGLQFLFEYFSETQRNKGNFPGRFSGRQFSNSRSEMNVSTLELGDSALYLCASTRGQFQETQYFGPGTRLLVL.

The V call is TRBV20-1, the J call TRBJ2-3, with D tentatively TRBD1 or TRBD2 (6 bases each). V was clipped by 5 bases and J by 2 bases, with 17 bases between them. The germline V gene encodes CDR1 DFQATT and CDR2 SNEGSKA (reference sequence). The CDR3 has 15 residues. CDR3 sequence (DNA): TGCAGTGCTCCTATCGGGGGCACAAACACAGATACGCAGTATTTT. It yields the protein CSAPIGGTNTDTQYF.

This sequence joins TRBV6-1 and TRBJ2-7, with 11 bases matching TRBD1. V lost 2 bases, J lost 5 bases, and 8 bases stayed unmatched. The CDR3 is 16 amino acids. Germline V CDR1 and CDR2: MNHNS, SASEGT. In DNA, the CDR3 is TGTGCCAGCAGTGAATTTCTGGGACAGGGGGTCGACGAGCAGTACTTC. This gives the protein CASSEFLGQGVDEQYF.

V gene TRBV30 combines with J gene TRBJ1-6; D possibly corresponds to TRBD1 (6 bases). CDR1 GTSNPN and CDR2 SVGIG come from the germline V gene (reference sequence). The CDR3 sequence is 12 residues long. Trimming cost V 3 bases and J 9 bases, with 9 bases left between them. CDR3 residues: CAWRQGPSPLHF. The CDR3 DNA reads TGTGCCTGGAGGCAGGGGCCTTCACCCCTCCACTTT.

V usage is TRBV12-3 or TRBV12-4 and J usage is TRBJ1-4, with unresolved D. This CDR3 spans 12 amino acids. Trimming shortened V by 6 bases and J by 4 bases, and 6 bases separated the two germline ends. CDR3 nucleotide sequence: TGTGCCAGCAGGCCAAGTAATGAAAAACTGTTTTTT. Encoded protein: CASRPSNEKLFF.

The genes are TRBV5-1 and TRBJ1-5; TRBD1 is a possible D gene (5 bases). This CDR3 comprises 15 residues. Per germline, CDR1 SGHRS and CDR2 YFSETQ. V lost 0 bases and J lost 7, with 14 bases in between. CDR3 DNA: TGCGCCAGCAGCTTGGGACCAGACAGATTGCAGCCCCAGCATTTT. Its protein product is CASSLGPDRLQPQHF.